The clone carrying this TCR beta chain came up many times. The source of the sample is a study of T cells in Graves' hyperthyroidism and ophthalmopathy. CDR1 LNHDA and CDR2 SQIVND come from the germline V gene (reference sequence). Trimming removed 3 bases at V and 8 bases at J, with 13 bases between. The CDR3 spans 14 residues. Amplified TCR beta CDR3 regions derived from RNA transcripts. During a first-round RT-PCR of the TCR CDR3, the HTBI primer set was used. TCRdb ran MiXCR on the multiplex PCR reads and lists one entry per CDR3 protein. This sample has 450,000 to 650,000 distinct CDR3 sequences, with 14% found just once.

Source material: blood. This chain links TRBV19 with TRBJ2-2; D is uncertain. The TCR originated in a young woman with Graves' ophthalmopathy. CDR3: CASSITSSRGELFF. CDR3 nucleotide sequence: TGTGCCAGTAGTATCACGAGTTCGCGAGGGGAGCTGTTTTTT.